This T cell receptor (beta chain) was identified during a study of blood T cell repertoires in COVID-19 (dated by TCRdb to the early 2020s). Regarding the research as a whole: Samples covering the acute and convalescent phases of COVID-19 were provided by collaborators in the United States, Italy and Spain. The material from the prospective study consisted of cDNA or gDNA derived from T cells, B-cell-depleted T cells, or PBMCs. The dataset comprised deeply sampled blood TCRbeta repertoires from subjects exposed to, actively infected with, or recovered from COVID-19. The repertoires were made available in a free public database intended to serve as a resource for research on the immune response to SARS-CoV-2. Samples came from the ongoing ImmuneRACE study (first 160 participants) plus 1,254 subjects from 6 global collaborators. Nearly every sample came with metadata listing a de-identified subject ID, COVID-19 status, age in years and sex. Where HLA class I and class II types were available, the types were taken from metadata supplied by the sample provider, not from assay-based typing. What the research found in general, with its limitations: How much clinical and demographic metadata was included differed by source and by participant, and the metadata was provided uncurated.

This clone was counted once. Its specific antigen is unknown. Base qualities are not recorded, but no much larger clone differs from it by a single base. Samples from volunteer blood donors who had recovered from COVID-19 were contributed by a second Seattle source. Each collaborating institution followed its own protocols to collect whole blood in K2EDTA tubes. For TCRbeta analysis, collaborators shipped samples as frozen whole blood, isolated PBMCs, or DNA extracted from either of those sample types. TCRbeta CDR3 regions were amplified from genomic DNA by means of the immunoSEQ Assay, a bias-controlled multiplex PCR. The original methods were these. The number of nucleated cells in each sample was estimated by amplification of reference gene primers within the assay. Sequence reads were collapsed and filtered to measure the absolute abundance of every unique TCRbeta CDR3 rearrangement. For each sample, productive Simpson clonality was calculated as the square root of Simpson's diversity index across productive rearrangements. TCRdb took over this immuneACCESS table, retaining in-frame rearrangements with V and J assigned. Such tables are incomplete; in checked studies, under half of the missing clones stem from an unresolved V gene, and the remainder is unexplained. The V and J calls and clone size are taken from that table; D and trimming were inferred from the DNA. The sample table shows roughly 250,000 clones, and roughly 84% are seen once. The top ten hold around 2% of the sample.

The specimen was peripheral blood. This clonotype was sampled from a woman between 35 and 50 years old who had recovered from COVID-19.

The CDR3 protein sequence reads: CASSAGTDSGNTIYF. The nucleotide sequence reads TGTGCCAGCTCGGCCGGGACAGACTCTGGAAACACCATATATTTT. This chain is built from TRBV18 and TRBJ1-3; TRBD1 fits 7 bases in the junction. Reading from cysteine to phenylalanine, the CDR3 counts 15 amino acids. Solely the CDR3 DNA is kept, with 45 bases framed from the first base. Ends trimmed: V by 6 bases, J by 0 bases; bases unmatched to a gene: 5. CDR1 and CDR2, looked up from the germline V gene, are KGHSH and LQKENI.